The T cell receptor beta chain under discussion was sequenced for a study of patients and donors after allogeneic stem cell transplantation. TCRdb processed the RT-PCR reads anew with MiXCR; each CDR3 protein has one entry. The top ten clones hold 5% to 6.5% of a sample with roughly 960,000 distinct CDR3 sequences, about 20% of them seen once. A note on this clonotype: The junction and the germline gene differ at one end; a read error may be behind it.

This CDR3 has 14 amino acids. Per germline, CDR1 MNHEY and CDR2 SVGAGI. V and J are TRBV6-5 and TRBJ1-1; D uncertain. The receptor was derived from a human donor who was either an allogeneic HSCT recipient or a stem cell or donor lymphocyte infusion donor (not recorded which). It is not recorded whose cells these are; they may come from a transplant donor. Source material: blood, either unsorted or a sorted T cell fraction (not recorded which). This CDR3 reads CASIYGPSESEAFF. The CDR3 bases are TGTGCCAGCATTTACGGGCCGTCGGAGTCTGAAGCTTTCTTT.